Listed below are T cell receptor beta chains from one sample, sequenced in a study of CD8+ T cells in alopecia areata. The assay was immunoSEQ multiplex PCR, and TCRdb's table has in-frame clones only and misses some. The data show 140,000 to 150,000 clones, nearly 55% seen once. Here the sequenced sample was CD8+ T cells sorted from blood, taken at week 4, from a patient treated with tofacitinib. Source of these receptors: a human donor with alopecia areata. Each CDR3 is given with its conserved first and last residue.

>TRBV7-8|TRBJ2-7
CASSLVGSEQYF
>TRBV7-9|TRBJ1-2
CASSLGHYGYTF
>TRBV9|TRBJ2-6
CASRSPLQSTGANVLTF
>TRBV19|TRBJ2-7
CASSSRTGDPYEQYF
>TRBV4-3|TRBJ2-5
CASSQDYRTGAIETQYF
>TRBV29-1|TRBJ2-5
CSVYTGTETEETQYF
>TRBV9|TRBJ1-6
CASSGQALSLHF
>TRBV7-2|TRBJ2-7
CASSPRDPEQYF
>TRBV5-6|TRBJ2-1
CASSLAGDEQFF
>TRBV27|TRBJ2-3
CASSPVASTDTQYF
>TRBV4-1|TRBJ2-7
CASSQDRESYEQYF
>TRBV4-3|TRBJ2-7
CASSQANTANYEQYF
>TRBV5-1|TRBJ2-1
CASSSQGPDEQFF
>TRBV7-9|TRBJ2-7
CASSLGTVSYEQYF
>TRBV18|TRBJ1-1
CASSPPTEVNTEAFF
>TRBV27|TRBJ1-1
CASSPTGLEGEAFF
>TRBV10-3|TRBJ2-7
CAISAFSGTSGGEQYF
>TRBV15|TRBJ1-2
CATSSDRGRFQGYTF
>TRBV29-1|TRBJ1-4
CSVEGGGALFF
>TRBV10-1|TRBJ2-1
CASSENGGGTHNEQFF
>TRBV27|TRBJ2-3
CASVDTDTQYF
>TRBV29-1|TRBJ2-2
CSVEDQGATGELFF
>TRBV6-1|TRBJ1-1
CASSARLEGYTEAFF
>TRBV4-3|TRBJ2-6
CASSQEQGSGANVLTF
>TRBV30|TRBJ2-1
CAWSVEGSSYNEQFF
>TRBV6-5|TRBJ1-5
CASRPGQGLNQPQHF
>TRBV5-4|TRBJ2-7
CASSRGTSLYEQYF
>TRBV7-9|TRBJ2-5
CASSLTEETQYF
>TRBV7-3|TRBJ2-7
CASSLTPSYEQYF
>TRBV4-2|TRBJ2-2
CASSQDLVAVGDTGELFF
>TRBV27|TRBJ2-1
CATTPLGGAAYNEQFF
>TRBV30|TRBJ2-2
CAWSDGDRGHGELFF
>TRBV5-1|TRBJ1-2
CASSLDWDRYGYTF
>TRBV29-1|TRBJ1-1
CSGDRRPNTEAFF
>TRBV30|TRBJ1-4
CAWDRGFGTNEKLFF
>TRBV5-6|TRBJ2-7
CASSFTGTGGDYEQYF
>TRBV6-5|TRBJ1-1
CASSSGTEAFF
>TRBV27|TRBJ1-1
CASSLLVRGEAFF
>TRBV7-9|TRBJ2-7
CASSSVRGEGFYEQYF
>TRBV7-9|TRBJ1-1
CASSLASTGPEAFF